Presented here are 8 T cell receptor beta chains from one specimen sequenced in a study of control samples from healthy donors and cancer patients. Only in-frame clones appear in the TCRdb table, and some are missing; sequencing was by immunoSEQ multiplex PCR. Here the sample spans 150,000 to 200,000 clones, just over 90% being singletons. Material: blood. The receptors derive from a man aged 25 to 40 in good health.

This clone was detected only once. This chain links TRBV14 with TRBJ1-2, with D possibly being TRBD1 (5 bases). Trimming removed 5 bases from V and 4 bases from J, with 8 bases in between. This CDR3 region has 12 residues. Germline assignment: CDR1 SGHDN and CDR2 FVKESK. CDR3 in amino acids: CASSFDSYGYTF. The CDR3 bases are TGTGCCAGCAGCTTCGACAGCTATGGCTACACCTTC.

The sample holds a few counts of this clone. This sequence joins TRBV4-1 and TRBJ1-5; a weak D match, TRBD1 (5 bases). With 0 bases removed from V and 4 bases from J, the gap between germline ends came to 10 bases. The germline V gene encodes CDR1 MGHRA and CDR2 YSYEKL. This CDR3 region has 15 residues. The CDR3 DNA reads TGCGCCAGCAGCCAAGATACGGGGGAAAATCAGCCCCAGCATTTT. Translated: CASSQDTGENQPQHF.

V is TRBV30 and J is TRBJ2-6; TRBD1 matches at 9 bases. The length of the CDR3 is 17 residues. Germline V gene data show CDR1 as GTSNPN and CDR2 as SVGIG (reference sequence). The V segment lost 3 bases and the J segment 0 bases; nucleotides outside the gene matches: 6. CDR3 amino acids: CAWRRTGAVSGANVLTF. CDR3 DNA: TGTGCCTGGAGACGGACAGGGGCGGTCTCTGGGGCCAACGTCCTGACTTTC.

As DNA, the CDR3 is TGCAGTGCTACTAGCTCCTACGAGCAGTACTTC. Amino acid sequence: CSATSSYEQYF. The chain is built from TRBV20-1 and TRBJ2-7; D unclear. Trimming took 4 bases from V and 0 from J, leaving 4 bases between them. The CDR3 sequence is 11 residues long. Germline values: CDR1 DFQATT, CDR2 SNEGSKA (reference sequence).

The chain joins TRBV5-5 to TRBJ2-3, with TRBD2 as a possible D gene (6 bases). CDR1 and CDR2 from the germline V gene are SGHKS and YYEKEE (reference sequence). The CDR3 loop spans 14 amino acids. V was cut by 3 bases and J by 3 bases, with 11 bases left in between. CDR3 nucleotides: TGTGCCAGCAGCTCCCGCCGGGAGACAGATACGCAGTATTTT. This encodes CASSSRRETDTQYF.

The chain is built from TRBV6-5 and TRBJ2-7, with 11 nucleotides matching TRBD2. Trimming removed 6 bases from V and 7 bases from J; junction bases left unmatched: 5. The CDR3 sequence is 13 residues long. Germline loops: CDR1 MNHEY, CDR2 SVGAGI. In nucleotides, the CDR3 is TGTGCCAGCAGAGTAGCGGGAGGGCGGGAGCAGTACTTC. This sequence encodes CASRVAGGREQYF.

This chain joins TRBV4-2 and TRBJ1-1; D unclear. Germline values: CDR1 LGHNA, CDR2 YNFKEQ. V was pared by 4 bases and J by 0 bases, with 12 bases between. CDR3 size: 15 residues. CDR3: CASSREGDLNTEAFF. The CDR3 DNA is TGTGCCAGCAGCCGAGAGGGAGACTTGAACACTGAAGCTTTCTTT.

This CDR3 reads CASSDTNYGYTF. As DNA, the CDR3 is TGTGCCAGCAGTGATACTAACTATGGCTACACCTTC. The chain joins TRBV2 to TRBJ1-2; unclear D gene. V lost 3 bases and J lost 0, with 2 bases in between. This CDR3 spans 12 amino acids. Germline values: CDR1 SNHLY, CDR2 FYNNEI.